The entry below gives a single T cell receptor beta chain sequence along with its context. It lacks a known antigen. Since a much larger clone is just one base distant, this may be a read error. The data stem from a study of identical twins (dated by TCRdb to 2016 to 2017). Background on the whole study: TCR alpha and beta repertoires from monozygotic twins, unrelated adults of various ages and cord blood were deep-sequenced to test whether fetal clonotypes persist. To rule out contamination, the twin experiments were replicated at different times with different library preparation protocols.

On the study overall, not on this receptor specifically: A weaker excess of twin sharing was found in beta out-of-frame sequences because the signal-to-noise ratio was lowered by fewer shared sequences. Compared with coincidental sharing between unrelated individuals, an excess of low generation-probability sequences was observed among out-of-frame TCR alpha sequences shared between twins. Fewer insertions were carried by abundant cord blood beta clonotypes, a similar but weaker trend appeared in young adult naive repertoires, and no such trend appeared in memory repertoires. Recombination models systematically underestimated out-of-frame TCR alpha sharing in monozygotic twins but agreed with sharing between unrelated individuals. Conclusions relied on cross-sectional statistical analysis, since the same donors could not be followed over many years. Zero-insertion analyses could be partly confounded by invariant T cells such as MAIT and iNKT, though diverse VJ usage argued against such confounding for most clonotypes.

All donors were healthy Caucasians. Three pairs of female monozygotic twins, all aged about 18 to 29 years, made up the twin cohort. Peripheral blood mononuclear cells were the source from which RNA for the TCR libraries was isolated. The library was made by 5' RACE. This sample was sequenced with an Illumina HiSeq 2000. A universal primer binding site was introduced by template switching, and a unique molecular identifier was present in the final cDNA, enabling accurate counting of TCR cDNA molecules. Specific primers in the conserved constant-segment region were used to synthesize first-strand cDNA for TCR alpha and beta chains. To control for contamination, each cDNA library was double barcoded with a SMART-Mk sample barcode plus Illumina barcodes. TruSeq adapter sequences, together with Illumina sample barcodes, were added in two successive PCR steps. TCR alpha and beta cDNA libraries were sequenced on the Illumina HiSeq platform with custom primers. Under the source paper's analysis protocol: MiGEC was used to process raw reads and extract unique molecular identifiers, and MiXCR was used to find CDR3 positions. For each individual, recombination models were inferred using an EM algorithm with the repgenHMM and IGoR tools. Shared clonotype analysis was performed with the tcR package in R, normalizing sharing by the product of cloneset sizes. To study raw recombination free of thymic and clonal selection effects, out-of-frame nonproductive sequences were analyzed. The public reads were reprocessed in TCRdb via fastp at Q25 and MiXCR, keeping in-frame beta chains. Duplicate CDR3 protein sequences are folded into a single record with the most common DNA and genes. V and J calls and clone size were set by TCRdb, not the authors. The sample table lists 690,000 or so distinct CDR3 sequences, approximately 9% of them with a count of one. The top ten clonotypes cover 0.8% to 1% of the sample.

In the germline V gene (reference sequence), CDR1 corresponds to LNHNV and CDR2 to YYDKDF. V loses 2 bases, J loses 3 bases, and the germline ends lie 7 bases apart. The CDR3, from cysteine to phenylalanine, totals 13 residues. The entry retains the CDR3 DNA only, 39 bases that are in frame from base 1. These sequences were also reported in another study, on yellow fever vaccine responses in identical twins. That second report states: According to the authors, the vaccine-induced T cell response in identical twins seemed to be partly convergent and partly specific to each individual. In the study, vaccine-responding T cell clones were precisely tracked in identical twins.

This TCR came from a woman aged 18-30 years in good health. The sequence links TRBV15 to TRBJ1-2, with the D gene not confidently named. Sample: PBMCs. For the CDR3, the sequence is CATSRRGYYGYTF. The nucleotides read TGTGCCACCAGCAGACGGGGATACTATGGCTACACCTTC.